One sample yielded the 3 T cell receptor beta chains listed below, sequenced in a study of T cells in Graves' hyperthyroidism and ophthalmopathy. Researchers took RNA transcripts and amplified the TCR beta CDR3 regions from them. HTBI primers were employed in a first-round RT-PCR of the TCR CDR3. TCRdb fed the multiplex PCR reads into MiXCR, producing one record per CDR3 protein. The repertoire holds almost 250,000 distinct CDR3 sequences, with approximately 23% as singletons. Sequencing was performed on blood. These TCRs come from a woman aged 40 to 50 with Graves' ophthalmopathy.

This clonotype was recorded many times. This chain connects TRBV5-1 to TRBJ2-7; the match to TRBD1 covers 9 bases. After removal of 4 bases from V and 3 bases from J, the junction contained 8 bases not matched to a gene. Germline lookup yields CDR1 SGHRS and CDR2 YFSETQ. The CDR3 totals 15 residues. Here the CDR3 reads CASSAGTGKGYEQYF. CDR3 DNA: TGCGCCAGCAGCGCCGGGACAGGGAAAGGCTACGAGCAGTACTTC.

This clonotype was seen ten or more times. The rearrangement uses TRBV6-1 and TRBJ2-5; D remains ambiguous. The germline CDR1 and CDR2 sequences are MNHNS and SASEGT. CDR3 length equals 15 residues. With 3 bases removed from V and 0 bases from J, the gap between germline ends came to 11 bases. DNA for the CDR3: TGTGCCAGCAGTGATCCCCAGCAGTACCAAGAGACCCAGTACTTC. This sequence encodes CASSDPQQYQETQYF.

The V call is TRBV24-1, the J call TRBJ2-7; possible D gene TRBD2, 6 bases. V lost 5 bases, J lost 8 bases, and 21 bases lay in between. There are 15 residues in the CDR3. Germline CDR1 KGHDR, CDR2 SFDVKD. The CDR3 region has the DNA TGTGCCACCAGTGCCCCGGGGGATTCGGTGGGTCAGCAGTACTTC. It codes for CATSAPGDSVGQQYF.